Shown below are 19 T cell receptor beta chains from a single sample sequenced in a study of early T cells in non-severe SARS-CoV-2 infection. TCRdb reprocessed the 5' RACE reads via MiXCR and lists one record per CDR3 protein. The sample has some 90,000 distinct CDR3 sequences; more than 12% are singletons. Specimen: whole blood. The receptors shown here come from an adult who was a healthcare worker with PCR-confirmed SARS-CoV-2 infection or an uninfected control (not recorded which).

This clonotype occurred a few times. The gene calls are TRBV15 and TRBJ2-7, with D perhaps matching TRBD2 (6 bases). This CDR3 has 15 residues. Between the trimmed V and J ends, which lost 0 bases and 0 bases, there was a span of 9 bases. CDR1 is LNHNV and CDR2 is YYDKDF in the germline V gene (reference sequence). CDR3 amino acids: CATSREAGPSYEQYF. CDR3 nucleotides: TGTGCCACCAGCAGAGAGGCGGGGCCCTCCTACGAGCAGTACTTC.

The DNA for the CDR3 is TGTGCCAGCAGTGAAACCGTGACTAGTCGTCAGTTCTTC. It is translated as CASSETVTSRQFF. The rearrangement uses TRBV2 and TRBJ2-1; tentative D call: TRBD2 (6 bases). The CDR3 extends over 13 amino acids. CDR1 and CDR2 (germline): SNHLY, FYNNEI. The V gene lost 2 bases and the J gene lost 13 bases, with 15 bases spanning the gap. The whole variable domain, filled in from reference TRBV2 and TRBJ2-1, reads EPEVTQTPSHQVTQMGQEVILRCVPISNHLYFYWYRQILGQKVEFLVSFYNNEISEKSEIFDDQFSVERPDGSNFTLKIRSTKLEDSAMYFCASSETVTSRQFFGPGTRLTVL.

This clonotype has only a few counts. The CDR3 region is CASSPLEGAALYGYTF. In DNA form, the CDR3 reads TGTGCCAGCTCACCTTTGGAGGGGGCTGCCCTCTATGGCTACACCTTC. V is TRBV18 and J is TRBJ1-2; 7 bases map to TRBD1. Germline values: CDR1 KGHSH, CDR2 LQKENI. The CDR3 runs to 16 residues. V trimming: 3 bases; J trimming: 4 bases; junction bases outside the gene matches: 11.

This clonotype appeared a few times. V gene TRBV18 combines with J gene TRBJ2-1; D might be TRBD1 (5 bases). Germline loops: CDR1 KGHSH, CDR2 LQKENI. The CDR3 sequence is 18 residues long. Trimming pared 3 bases from V and 7 bases from J, leaving 25 bases between. The CDR3, as DNA: TGTGCCAGCTCACCCCTAACAGGCCCTCAAGGGGTGGGTAATGAGCAGTTCTTC. It codes for CASSPLTGPQGVGNEQFF.

The chain couples TRBV9 to TRBJ2-1, with D perhaps being TRBD1 or TRBD2 (5 bases each). V shed 3 bases and J shed 6 bases, with 10 bases lying between them. Germline lookup yields CDR1 SGDLS and CDR2 YYNGEE. CDR3 length equals 13 residues. The CDR3 loop reads CASSDGTGNEQFF. The CDR3 DNA reads TGTGCCAGCAGCGACGGGACGGGCAATGAGCAGTTCTTC.

This clonotype was observed a handful of times. The J gene is TRBJ2-3, the V gene TRBV18; 8 bases are shared with TRBD2. The germline V gene has CDR1 KGHSH and CDR2 LQKENI. V shed 4 bases and J 4 bases; nucleotides not matched to a gene: 10. This CDR3 region has 16 residues. CDR3 loop: CASSRSVVAGPDTQYF. Here the CDR3 DNA reads TGTGCCAGCTCACGTTCGGTAGTAGCGGGACCAGATACGCAGTATTTT.

This clonotype was recorded many times. V gene TRBV13 combines with J gene TRBJ2-5; D ambiguous. The length of the CDR3 is 13 residues. Trimming took off 8 bases at V and 0 bases at J, with 10 bases between the two ends. In germline, CDR1 is PRHDT, CDR2 FYEKMQ (reference sequence). The CDR3: CASSRANQETQYF. CDR3 DNA: TGTGCCAGCTCACGGGCAAACCAAGAGACCCAGTACTTC.

This clonotype was counted between two and nine times. This chain joins TRBV7-9 and TRBJ1-2; unclear D gene. Trimming stripped 5 bases from V and 4 bases from J, with 14 bases between. CDR3 length: 14 residues. CDR1 is SEHNR, CDR2 FQNEAQ, per germline (reference sequence). In nucleotides, the CDR3 is TGTGCCAGCAGCCCACGACTCGCCGGCTATGGCTACACCTTC. Amino acid sequence: CASSPRLAGYGYTF.

This clonotype was observed many times. The V gene is TRBV28, the J gene TRBJ2-1, with a weak D call TRBD1 (5 bases). V was trimmed by 8 bases and J by 10 bases, leaving 6 bases between them. In germline, CDR1 is MDHEN, CDR2 SYDVKM. The CDR3 is 9 amino acids. In nucleotides, the CDR3 is TGTGCCAGCGGGGCCGAGCAGTTCTTC. Protein: CASGAEQFF. Looking up the rest from reference TRBV28 and TRBJ2-1 gives the full variable domain: DVKVTQSSRYLVKRTGEKVFLECVQDMDHENMFWYRQDPGLGLRLIYFSYDVKMKEKGDIPEGYSVSREKKERFSLILESASTNQTSMYLCASGAEQFFGPGTRLTVL.

This clonotype was observed at least ten times. The rearrangement joins TRBV3-1 to TRBJ2-1, with unresolved D. Deletions cut 6 bases from V and 3 bases from J, with 3 bases between. Germline V gives CDR1 LGHDT, CDR2 YNNKEL (reference sequence). This CDR3 spans 11 amino acids. CDR3 DNA sequence: TGTGCCAGCAGACTCTACAATGAGCAGTTCTTC. This sequence encodes CASRLYNEQFF.

This clonotype was recorded many times. The rearrangement links TRBV6-1 to TRBJ1-6, with D uncertain. V was trimmed by 7 bases and J by 11 bases, leaving 18 bases between them. Germline loops: CDR1 MNHNS, CDR2 SASEGT. The CDR3 has 14 residues. CDR3 amino acids: CASNGGPIQAPLHF. The CDR3, as DNA: TGTGCCAGCAATGGTGGTCCAATTCAGGCACCCCTCCACTTT.

This clonotype was picked up many times. The chain uses TRBV28 and TRBJ1-6; the D is unclear. With 11 bases removed from V and 7 bases from J, the gap between germline ends came to 9 bases. The CDR3 extends over 11 amino acids. CDR1 is MDHEN, CDR2 SYDVKM, per germline. The CDR3 DNA follows: TGTGCCGTTCTCGGGAATTCACCCCTCCACTTT. The encoded protein is CAVLGNSPLHF.

The chain couples TRBV18 to TRBJ1-1, with D hard to call. The CDR3 contains 13 residues. V lost 3 bases to trimming and J lost 1 base, with 6 bases between them. Per germline, CDR1 KGHSH and CDR2 LQKENI. The CDR3 coding sequence is TGTGCCAGCTCACCCCCGGGGAACACTGAAGCTTTCTTT. Protein: CASSPPGNTEAFF. Together with reference TRBV18 and TRBJ1-1, the CDR3 gives the full variable domain: NAGVMQNPRHLVRRRGQEARLRCSPMKGHSHVYWYRQLPEEGLKFMVYLQKENIIDESGMPKERFSAEFPKEGPSILRIQQVVRGDSAAYFCASSPPGNTEAFFGQGTRLTVV.

This clonotype came up a few times. The chain is built from TRBV20-1 and TRBJ2-5; 9 positions agree with TRBD2. Unmatched junction bases numbered 7, after V lost 0 bases and J lost 5 bases. The CDR3 covers 15 residues. Germline CDR1 is DFQATT and CDR2 is SNEGSKA (reference sequence). The CDR3 region has the DNA TGCAGTGCTAGAGATAGCGGGAGACAGGCGGAGACCCAGTACTTC. Its translation: CSARDSGRQAETQYF.

This rearrangement joins TRBV29-1 to TRBJ1-2; 8 nucleotides align to TRBD1. Germline V lookup: CDR1 SQVTM, CDR2 ANQGSEA. Trimming took 5 bases from V and 5 from J; bases not matched to a gene: 7. This CDR3 is built from 13 residues. In DNA form, the CDR3 reads TGCAGCGTTACCAGGGGGCCGCGTTATGGCTACACCTTC. Translating gives CSVTRGPRYGYTF.

This clonotype was counted only a few times. CDR3 residues: CSGRQGRGTEAFF. The CDR3 region has the DNA TGCAGCGGTCGACAGGGACGGGGCACTGAAGCTTTCTTT. The J gene is TRBJ1-1, the V gene TRBV29-1, with 7 bases identical to TRBD1. Germline CDR1 SQVTM, CDR2 ANQGSEA. The CDR3 is 13 residues long. V was pared by 7 bases and J by 4 bases, with 9 bases of the junction left unmatched.

The table lists this clonotype with many counts. The chain links TRBV7-2 to TRBJ1-1; no clear D gene. Germline V CDR1 and CDR2: SGHTA, FQGNSA. Between the trimmed V and J ends, which lost 3 bases and 0 bases, there was a span of 11 bases. The CDR3 spans 15 residues. CDR3 in DNA: TGTGCCAGCAGCTTTAGCCGTACAATGAACACTGAAGCTTTCTTT. Its translation: CASSFSRTMNTEAFF.

This clonotype appeared many times. This chain links TRBV28 with TRBJ2-1, with no clear D. The CDR3 totals 12 residues. The V gene lost 2 bases and the J gene lost 4 bases, with 3 bases spanning the gap. Looked up from germline, CDR1 is MDHEN and CDR2 is SYDVKM. CDR3 protein: CASSLQYNEQFF. The CDR3 nucleotides read TGTGCCAGCAGTTTACAGTACAATGAGCAGTTCTTC.

The rearrangement links TRBV6-2 or TRBV6-3 to TRBJ1-6; TRBD1 is a possible D gene (6 bases). The V gene lost 5 bases and the J gene lost 7 bases, with 15 bases spanning the gap. From germline, CDR1 is MNHEY and CDR2 SVGEGT. The CDR3 spans 15 residues. The CDR3 spells CASSRSTGGNSPLHF. The CDR3 DNA reads as TGTGCCAGCAGTCGCTCGACAGGAGGAAATTCACCCCTCCACTTT.